The clone carrying this T cell receptor beta chain was found a few times. No antigen is known for it. An end of the junction does not agree with germline; a read error may underlie this. Broader study findings: In terms of TCR gene usage, tumor memory CD4+ T cells clustered together with blood and lymph node memory CD4+ cells, as well as with lymph node naive CD4+ cells. Greatest tumor Treg TCR overlap was with tumor naive CD4+ cells. Roughly 13% of tumor Treg sequences matched naive CD4+ cells.

Adaptor-ligated barcode primers were used to amplify TRBV12-4/TRBJ1-2 clonotypes. TCRdb itself ran the multiplex PCR reads through MiXCR, one entry per CDR3 protein. The data hold fewer than 1,500 distinct CDR3 sequences, with 22% observed a single time. This CDR3 spans 14 amino acids. The chain couples TRBV12-3 or TRBV12-4 to TRBJ1-2, with D possibly matching TRBD1 (6 bases). The sequenced sample consisted of memory CD4+ T cells sorted from blood. Regarding subset: memory CD4+ T cells, CD4+CD45RO+CD25-. The source of this sequence is a female donor with breast cancer. CDR3 nucleotide sequence: TGTGCCATCAGTTTAAAACAGGGTAGTAATGGCTACACCTTC. Translation gives CAISLKQGSNGYTF.